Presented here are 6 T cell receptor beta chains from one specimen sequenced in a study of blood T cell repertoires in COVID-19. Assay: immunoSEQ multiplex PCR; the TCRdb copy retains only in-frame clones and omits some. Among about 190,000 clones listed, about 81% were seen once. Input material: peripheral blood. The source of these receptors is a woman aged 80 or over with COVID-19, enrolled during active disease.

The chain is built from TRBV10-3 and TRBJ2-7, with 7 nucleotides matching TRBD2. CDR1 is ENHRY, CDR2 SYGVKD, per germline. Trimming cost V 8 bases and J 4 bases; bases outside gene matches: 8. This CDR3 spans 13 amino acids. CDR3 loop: CAIRREGGYEQYF. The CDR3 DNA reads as TGTGCCATCCGGAGAGAGGGAGGGTACGAGCAGTACTTC.

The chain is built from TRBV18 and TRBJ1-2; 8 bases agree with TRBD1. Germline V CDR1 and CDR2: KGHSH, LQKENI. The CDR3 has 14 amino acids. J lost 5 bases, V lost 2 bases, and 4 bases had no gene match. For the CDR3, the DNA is TGTGCCAGCTCACCAGGGACAGGTCTTTATGGCTACACCTTC. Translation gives CASSPGTGLYGYTF.

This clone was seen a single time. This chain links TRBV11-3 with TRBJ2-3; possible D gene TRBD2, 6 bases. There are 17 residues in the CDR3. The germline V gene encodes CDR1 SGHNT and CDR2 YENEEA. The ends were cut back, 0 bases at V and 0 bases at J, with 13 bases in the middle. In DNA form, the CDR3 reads TGTGCCAGCAGCTTAGAGGGGATGGGGAGGAGCACAGATACGCAGTATTTT. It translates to CASSLEGMGRSTDTQYF.

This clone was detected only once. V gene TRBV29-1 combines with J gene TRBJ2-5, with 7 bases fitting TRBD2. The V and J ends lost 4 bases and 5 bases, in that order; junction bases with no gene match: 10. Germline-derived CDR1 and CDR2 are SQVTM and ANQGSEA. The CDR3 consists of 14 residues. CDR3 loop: CSVALGGVVETQYF. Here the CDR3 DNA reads TGCAGCGTTGCACTTGGGGGGGTGGTGGAGACCCAGTACTTC.

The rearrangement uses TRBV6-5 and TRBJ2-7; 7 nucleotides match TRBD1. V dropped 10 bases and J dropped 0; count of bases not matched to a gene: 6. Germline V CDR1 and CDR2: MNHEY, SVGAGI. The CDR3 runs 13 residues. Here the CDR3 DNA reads TGTGCCACCAAGGGGGCCGGCTCCTACGAGCAGTACTTC. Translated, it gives CATKGAGSYEQYF.

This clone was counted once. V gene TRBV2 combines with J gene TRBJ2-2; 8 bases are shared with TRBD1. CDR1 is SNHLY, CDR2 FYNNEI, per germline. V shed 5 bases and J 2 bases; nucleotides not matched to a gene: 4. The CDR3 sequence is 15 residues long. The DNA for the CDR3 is TGTGCCAGCAGTCTGGACAGGGTAAACACCGGGGAGCTGTTTTTT. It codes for CASSLDRVNTGELFF.